The 2 T cell receptor beta chains given below trace back to one sample, sequenced in a study of blood T cell repertoires in COVID-19. Generated by immunoSEQ multiplex PCR, the TCRdb table keeps only in-frame clones and is missing some. The table records just over 350,000 clones, 75% to 90% of them present only once. The sequenced material came from peripheral blood. These receptors were collected from a woman aged 55-69 years with COVID-19, enrolled during active disease.

The chain is built from TRBV28 and TRBJ2-5, with D possibly TRBD2 on 6 matching bases. With 8 bases removed from V and 1 base from J, the gap between germline ends came to 11 bases. Germline V gene sequence: CDR1 MDHEN, CDR2 SYDVKM. The CDR3 spans 13 residues. The CDR3 region has the DNA TGTGCCAGCTGGGCGGGATCCCAAGAGACCCAGTACTTC. Its protein is CASWAGSQETQYF.

The chain carries TRBV10-1 and TRBJ1-5; TRBD1 agrees at 8 bases. From germline, CDR1 is WNHNN and CDR2 SYGVQD (reference sequence). The length of the CDR3 is 16 residues. After removal of 2 bases from V and 3 bases from J, the junction contained 6 bases not matched to a gene. DNA of the CDR3: TGCGCCAGCAGTGAGGTACAGGGGGGCCCCAATCAGCCCCAGCATTTT. Amino acids: CASSEVQGGPNQPQHF.